What follows describes a single TCR beta chain. Sequence at one end of the junction differs from germline and may be a read error. These data are taken from a study of blood T cell repertoires in COVID-19. The CDR3 loop spans 14 amino acids. CDR1 and CDR2 from the germline V gene are SGHRS and YFSETQ. TCRdb's table, derived via immunoSEQ multiplex PCR, lists solely in-frame clones and lacks some. The data hold roughly 390,000 clones, with roughly 85% observed a single time. J is TRBJ2-7 and V is TRBV5-1, with D tentatively TRBD1 (6 bases). The sequenced sample consisted of peripheral blood. The TCR sequence derives from a young woman with acute or convalescent COVID-19. The CDR3: CASTLGASSYEQYF. The CDR3 DNA sequence: TGCGCCAGCACCTTGGGGGCGTCGTCCTACGAGCAGTACTTC.